These 24 T cell receptor beta chains were sequenced from one sample in a study of tumor-infiltrating lymphocytes in localized non-small cell lung cancer. TCRdb keeps only in-frame clones here, not all; method: immunoSEQ multiplex PCR. This table has approximately 9,500 clones, 60% to 80% appearing once. Sequencing was carried out using uninvolved lung tissue not adjacent to the tumor. The receptors come from a human donor with non-small cell lung cancer.

V is TRBV19 and J is TRBJ2-1; 10 positions agree with TRBD2. CDR1 and CDR2 (germline): LNHDA, SQIVND (reference sequence). This CDR3 is built from 17 residues. The junction had 15 bases not matched to a gene; V was cut back by 5 bases and J by 8 bases. For the CDR3, the DNA is TGTGCCAGTAGTCGAACTTCTAGCGGGAGTACGGGGCATGAGCAGTTCTTC. Amino acids: CASSRTSSGSTGHEQFF.

This rearrangement joins TRBV6-5 to TRBJ1-1, with D uncertain. The CDR3 has 13 amino acids. V was cut by 0 bases and J by 1 base, with 3 bases left in between. Germline values: CDR1 MNHEY, CDR2 SVGAGI. Here the CDR3 DNA reads TGTGCCAGCAGTTACTCAGAGAACACTGAAGCTTTCTTT. Amino acid sequence: CASSYSENTEAFF.

The chain has TRBV19 and TRBJ2-3; D gene ambiguous. The ends were cut back, 7 bases at V and 2 bases at J, with 7 bases in the middle. Germline CDR1 LNHDA, CDR2 SQIVND (reference sequence). The CDR3 sequence is 12 residues long. In DNA, the CDR3 is TGTGCCAGTACCTGGTCCACAGATACGCAGTATTTT. This encodes CASTWSTDTQYF.

This rearrangement joins TRBV5-8 to TRBJ1-5, with D possibly being TRBD1 (5 bases). CDR1 and CDR2 (germline): SGHTS, YDEGEE. V was shortened by 4 bases and J by 0 bases, with 11 bases between the two germline ends. The CDR3 has 15 amino acids. CDR3 in amino acids: CASSPLGDSNQPQHF. The CDR3 region has the DNA TGTGCCAGCAGCCCGTTGGGGGATAGCAATCAGCCCCAGCATTTT.

This sequence joins TRBV2 and TRBJ2-7; D is possibly TRBD2 (6 bases). Trimming took 6 bases from V and 0 from J, leaving 15 bases between them. This CDR3 spans 15 amino acids. Germline V gene data show CDR1 as SNHLY and CDR2 as FYNNEI. The CDR3 region is CASRAGLLASYEQYF. CDR3 DNA: TGTGCCAGCAGGGCGGGACTTCTAGCCTCCTACGAGCAGTACTTC.

This clone was found a few times. The rearrangement links TRBV29-1 to TRBJ2-1, with TRBD2 matching over 10 bases. From germline, CDR1 is SQVTM and CDR2 ANQGSEA. The CDR3 has 16 residues. V lost 4 bases and J lost 4; bases outside the gene matches: 10. CDR3 amino acids: CSVVPSGLAMYNEQFF. CDR3 nucleotide sequence: TGCAGCGTTGTCCCCTCGGGACTAGCGATGTACAATGAGCAGTTCTTC.

Worth noting for this clone: Germline is not matched at one junction end, which may reflect a read error. This sequence joins TRBV28 and TRBJ2-5; D unresolved. From germline, CDR1 is MDHEN and CDR2 SYDVKM. The CDR3 has 11 residues. The CDR3 nucleotides read TGTGCCAGCAGTAATACTTGGCAGTGTGACTTC. Translation: CASSNTWQCDF.

CDR3 nucleotides: TGTGCCAGCACGGACAGGGGGCTATCTGGGGCCAACGTCCTGACTTTC. Protein product: CASTDRGLSGANVLTF. The rearrangement joins TRBV5-4 to TRBJ2-6; 11 bases line up with TRBD1. V shed 6 bases, J shed 1 base, and the junction held 3 bases outside the gene matches. The CDR3 spans 16 residues. Germline V lookup: CDR1 SGHNT, CDR2 YYREEE (reference sequence).

The chain joins TRBV30 to TRBJ2-1; 9 nucleotides agree with TRBD1. Germline V lookup: CDR1 GTSNPN, CDR2 SVGIG (reference sequence). CDR3 length: 16 residues. The trim removed 2 bases at V and 5 bases at J, leaving 10 bases unmatched. The CDR3 reads CAWSYLGTGFDNEQFF. The CDR3 DNA reads as TGTGCCTGGAGTTACCTAGGGACAGGGTTTGACAATGAGCAGTTCTTC.

This clone has only a few counts. V and J are TRBV7-2 and TRBJ2-3; TRBD1 matches 11 bases. Germline values: CDR1 SGHTA, CDR2 FQGNSA. V shed 5 bases and J 4 bases; nucleotides not matched to a gene: 14. The CDR3 is made up of 18 amino acids. The CDR3 is CASSPALGQGVFSDTQYF. The CDR3 DNA reads TGTGCCAGCAGCCCAGCATTGGGACAGGGGGTATTCTCAGATACGCAGTATTTT.

The rearrangement links TRBV6-5 to TRBJ2-3, with unresolved D. Germline-derived CDR1 and CDR2 are MNHEY and SVGAGI. The CDR3 is made up of 15 amino acids. Trimming pared 4 bases from V and 2 bases from J, leaving 13 bases between. The CDR3 loop reads CASSSQTQNTDTQYF. The CDR3 region has the DNA TGTGCCAGCAGTTCCCAGACCCAGAACACAGATACGCAGTATTTT.

The chain is built from TRBV4-3 and TRBJ2-7; D is undetermined. The CDR3 sequence is 13 residues long. Per the germline V gene, CDR1 is LGHNA and CDR2 is YSLEER. V was trimmed by 4 bases and J by 0 bases, leaving 7 bases between them. The CDR3 coding sequence is TGCGCCAGCAGCCGACTGATCTCCTACGAGCAGTACTTC. This codes for CASSRLISYEQYF.

The V and J genes are TRBV5-1 and TRBJ2-7; TRBD1 matches 7 bases. V was clipped by 1 base and J by 3 bases; unmatched bases: 1. The CDR3 is 13 amino acids. Per the germline V gene, CDR1 is SGHRS and CDR2 is YFSETQ. In DNA, the CDR3 is TGCGCCAGCAGCTTGTACAGGGGCTACGAGCAGTACTTC. Translated, it gives CASSLYRGYEQYF.

The chain couples TRBV28 to TRBJ1-1, with 8 bases fitting TRBD1. CDR3 length equals 18 residues. Germline CDR1 is MDHEN and CDR2 is SYDVKM. Germline trimming cut 6 bases from V and 4 bases from J; bases unmatched to any gene: 19. The CDR3 spells CASSFFSVRGRLGTEAFF. The DNA for the CDR3 is TGTGCCAGCAGCTTTTTCAGTGTCAGGGGGCGCTTGGGCACTGAAGCTTTCTTT.

This chain joins TRBV7-9 and TRBJ1-2, with 11 bases fitting TRBD1. Germline V gene sequence: CDR1 SEHNR, CDR2 FQNEAQ (reference sequence). This CDR3 contains 17 residues. V shed 5 bases and J 5 bases; nucleotides not matched to a gene: 13. The CDR3 nucleotides are TGTGCCAGCAGCCCCGGACAGGGGGCGCTGGAACGGTATGGCTACACCTTC. Translating it yields CASSPGQGALERYGYTF.

In this sample, this clone turned up a few times. V is TRBV6-5 and J is TRBJ1-2; TRBD1 might be the D (5 bases). In germline, CDR1 is MNHEY, CDR2 SVGAGI. The CDR3 extends over 14 amino acids. The V and J ends lost 2 bases and 4 bases respectively, with 11 bases between them. The DNA for the CDR3 is TGTGCCAGCAGTTACCTCCGGGACGCCTATGGCTACACCTTC. Amino acids: CASSYLRDAYGYTF.

The rearrangement links TRBV4-1 to TRBJ2-7; 8 nucleotides match TRBD1. The length of the CDR3 is 17 residues. The J segment lost 3 bases and the V segment lost 0 bases, leaving 10 bases of the junction unmatched. CDR1 and CDR2 (germline): MGHRA, YSYEKL. The CDR3 loop is CASSQDKGTGAYYEQYF. CDR3 nucleotide sequence: TGCGCCAGCAGCCAAGATAAAGGGACAGGCGCTTACTACGAGCAGTACTTC.

This clone counts as medium-sized. This chain uses TRBV6-6 with TRBJ1-5, with 8 nucleotides matching TRBD1. This CDR3 contains 15 residues. Germline V gives CDR1 MNHNY, CDR2 SVGAGI (reference sequence). Losses at the gene ends were 6 bases for V and 1 base for J; bases not matched to a gene: 5. The CDR3 loop is CASRPDRGSNQPQHF. In nucleotides, the CDR3 is TGTGCCAGCAGACCAGACAGGGGAAGCAATCAGCCCCAGCATTTT.

The chain combines TRBV6-6 with TRBJ1-3, with D possibly TRBD1 on 5 matching bases. Germline loops: CDR1 MNHNY, CDR2 SVGAGI (reference sequence). The germline V and J ends were trimmed by 2 bases and 2 bases, with 13 bases remaining between them. The CDR3 is 16 residues long. CDR3 sequence: CASSYPQVATGNTIYF. The CDR3 coding sequence is TGTGCCAGCAGTTACCCACAGGTAGCAACTGGAAACACCATATATTTT.

With regard to this clone: The junction differs from germline at one of its ends, possibly a read error. The rearrangement uses TRBV7-7 and TRBJ2-7; 11 bases are shared with TRBD2. This CDR3 spans 15 amino acids. CDR1 is SSHAT and CDR2 is FNYEAQ in the germline V gene (reference sequence). CDR3 in amino acids: CASSKRLAGPYEQYF. The CDR3 nucleotides read TGTGCTAGCAGCAAACGACTAGCGGGACCCTACGAGCAGTACTTC.

This clone turned up a few times. The chain recombines TRBV6-1 with TRBJ2-1, with TRBD1 matching over 7 bases. V dropped 3 bases and J dropped 13; count of bases not matched to a gene: 9. CDR3 size: 13 residues. In germline, CDR1 is MNHNS, CDR2 SASEGT. The CDR3 bases are TGTGCCAGCAGTGAGGGACAGTTATTACCACAGTTCTTC. Its protein is CASSEGQLLPQFF.

This chain joins TRBV28 and TRBJ1-3; D possibly corresponds to TRBD1 (5 bases). CDR3 length equals 17 residues. Between the trimmed V and J ends, which lost 2 bases and 0 bases, there was a span of 14 bases. CDR1 is MDHEN, CDR2 SYDVKM, per germline. CDR3 amino acids: CASSLRVGRVSGNTIYF. CDR3 nucleotide sequence: TGTGCCAGCAGTTTACGGGTCGGCAGGGTCTCTGGAAACACCATATATTTT.

This clone was seen only a few times. The chain employs TRBV19 and TRBJ1-1, with D possibly matching TRBD1 (6 bases). The V end lost 5 bases, the J end lost 5 bases, and 12 bases lay between the germline ends. Germline CDR1 and CDR2: LNHDA and SQIVND (reference sequence). This CDR3 comprises 13 residues. The CDR3 DNA is TGTGCCAGTAGTTGGCAGGGGCGGACTGAAGCTTTCTTT. Residues: CASSWQGRTEAFF.

This sequence joins TRBV4-2 and TRBJ2-6; perhaps TRBD1 as D (5 bases). The CDR3 is 18 amino acids. Germline lookup yields CDR1 LGHNA and CDR2 YNFKEQ. V was trimmed by 4 bases and J by 1 base, leaving 17 bases between them. CDR3 in amino acids: CASSPIPGLGSGANVLTF. For the CDR3, the DNA is TGTGCCAGCAGCCCTATCCCAGGGTTGGGATCTGGGGCCAACGTCCTGACTTTC.